A single sample is the source of the 4 T cell receptor beta chains below, sequenced in a study of human T cells and chemical hapten exposure. TCRdb itself ran the RACE reads through MiXCR, one entry per CDR3 protein. Of approximately 72,000 distinct CDR3 sequences listed, around 10% are singletons. Time point meaning: patch test 3, about 24 weeks after DPC sensitization. Treatment in this sample: therapeutic diphenylcyclopropenone sensitization with weekly scalp DPC. Here the sequenced sample was whole blood, taken in connection with sensitization to the hapten diphenylcyclopropenone (DPC). The receptors come from a woman between 50 and 59 years old with alopecia areata. Some clones in this sample may be carry-over from other donors' samples.

This clonotype was seen many times. The chain couples TRBV5-1 to TRBJ2-1, with D perhaps TRBD1 (5 bases). CDR1 and CDR2 (germline): SGHRS, YFSETQ. This CDR3 has 13 amino acids. Trimming cost V 0 bases and J 7 bases, with 8 bases left between them. The CDR3 nucleotides are TGCGCCAGCAGCTTGGGACAGATAAATGAGCAGTTCTTC. Translated, it gives CASSLGQINEQFF.

The chain couples TRBV6-6 to TRBJ1-2; D may be TRBD1 (6 bases). Germline values: CDR1 MNHNY, CDR2 SVGAGI (reference sequence). With 6 bases removed from V and 4 bases from J, the gap between germline ends came to 15 bases. CDR3 length: 14 amino acids. In nucleotides, the CDR3 is TGTGCCAGCAGCCGCGCAGGGGAGGGCTATGGCTACACCTTC. Translating gives CASSRAGEGYGYTF.

This rearrangement joins TRBV5-5 to TRBJ1-4; 11 nucleotides agree with TRBD1. The length of the CDR3 is 15 residues. Germline V gene sequence: CDR1 SGHKS, CDR2 YYEKEE (reference sequence). After removal of 5 bases from V and 7 bases from J, the junction contained 7 bases not matched to a gene. The CDR3 is CASSPAGTGGEKLFF. CDR3 nucleotides: TGTGCCAGCAGTCCCGCCGGGACAGGGGGTGAAAAACTGTTTTTT.

This clonotype occurred many times. The V and J genes are TRBV18 and TRBJ2-2; 9 bases are shared with TRBD1. This CDR3 contains 18 residues. Germline V CDR1 and CDR2: KGHSH, LQKENI. After removal of 3 bases from V and 0 bases from J, the junction contained 8 bases not matched to a gene. In nucleotides, the CDR3 is TGTGCCAGCTCACCTTTACAGGGGGCCATAACGAACACCGGGGAGCTGTTTTTT. Amino acids: CASSPLQGAITNTGELFF.